The 17 T cell receptor beta chains below all came from one sample that was sequenced in a study of OX40 agonist ivuxolimab in advanced cancers. The protocol was immunoSEQ multiplex PCR, while the TCRdb copy is restricted to in-frame clones and leaves out a portion. The sample includes tens of thousands of clones, around 84% seen only once; the top ten take 6% to 8%. The sample consisted of CD4+ or CD8+ T cells sorted from blood, taken in a trial of the OX40 agonist ivuxolimab. The receptors were sampled from an adult with an advanced solid tumor such as melanoma, head and neck, liver or kidney cancer.

CDR3 in amino acids: CASSLMGGAGNEKLFF. The CDR3 DNA is TGCGCCAGCAGCTTGATGGGGGGCGCTGGTAATGAAAAACTGTTTTTT. The chain is built from TRBV5-1 and TRBJ1-4; D possibly corresponds to TRBD1 (6 bases). The length of the CDR3 is 16 residues. V dropped 1 base and J dropped 4 bases, with 14 bases sitting between them. Looked up from germline, CDR1 is SGHRS and CDR2 is YFSETQ.

The rearrangement joins TRBV2 to TRBJ1-1; TRBD1 matches at 9 bases. V dropped 6 bases and J dropped 4; count of bases not matched to a gene: 9. The CDR3 totals 15 residues. The germline V gene has CDR1 SNHLY and CDR2 FYNNEI. DNA for the CDR3: TGTGCCAGCAGACCGCTCGGACAGGGGATCACTGAAGCTTTCTTT. Translating gives CASRPLGQGITEAFF.

The J gene is TRBJ1-4, the V gene TRBV5-8; D is unresolved. Germline values: CDR1 SGHTS, CDR2 YDEGEE. CDR3 length equals 16 residues. V was clipped by 5 bases and J by 0 bases, with 14 bases between them. The CDR3 loop is CASRRGLLSTNEKLFF. CDR3 nucleotide sequence: TGTGCCAGCAGAAGAGGCCTTCTTTCAACTAATGAAAAACTGTTTTTT.

For the CDR3, the DNA is TGTGCCAGCAGCCGGCAGGGGGATGAAAAACTGTTTTTT. Its protein is CASSRQGDEKLFF. V usage is TRBV9 and J usage is TRBJ1-4; TRBD1 matches at 7 bases. Per germline, CDR1 SGDLS and CDR2 YYNGEE. V was clipped by 4 bases and J by 6 bases; unmatched bases: 3. The CDR3 totals 13 residues.

The chain employs TRBV19 and TRBJ2-2, with D uncertain. The germline gives CDR1 LNHDA, CDR2 SQIVND (reference sequence). Trimming stripped 3 bases from V and 5 bases from J, with 16 bases between. This CDR3 comprises 16 residues. For the CDR3, the DNA is TGTGCCAGTAGTATCAGGCTCCACTTTAAGACCGGGGAGCTGTTTTTT. Residues: CASSIRLHFKTGELFF.

The CDR3 nucleotides are TGTGCCAGCTCACCACCGATTCAGGGTCCAGATACGCAGTATTTT. Its translation is CASSPPIQGPDTQYF. The chain employs TRBV18 and TRBJ2-3; D is possibly TRBD1 (5 bases). V was pared by 0 bases and J by 4 bases, with 11 bases between. CDR1 KGHSH and CDR2 LQKENI come from the germline V gene. The CDR3 runs 15 residues. Together with reference TRBV18 and TRBJ2-3, the CDR3 gives the full variable domain: NAGVMQNPRHLVRRRGQEARLRCSPMKGHSHVYWYRQLPEEGLKFMVYLQKENIIDESGMPKERFSAEFPKEGPSILRIQQVVRGDSAAYFCASSPPIQGPDTQYFGPGTRLTVL.

The gene calls are TRBV4-1 and TRBJ1-2; a possible D gene is TRBD1 (5 bases). V lost 0 bases to trimming and J lost 0 bases, with 17 bases between them. CDR3 length: 18 amino acids. Germline V gene lookup returns CDR1 MGHRA and CDR2 YSYEKL. In DNA, the CDR3 is TGCGCCAGCAGCCAAGATCCCGCCCGACAGATCCCTAACTATGGCTACACCTTC. Its protein product is CASSQDPARQIPNYGYTF.

Sample share makes this clone medium-sized. The chain links TRBV29-1 to TRBJ1-4; D is possibly TRBD1 (5 bases). The V end lost 1 base, the J end lost 6 bases, and 15 bases lay between the germline ends. This CDR3 comprises 15 residues. Germline assignment: CDR1 SQVTM and CDR2 ANQGSEA. The CDR3 nucleotides read TGCAGCGTTGAAGCCCAGCAGGGCGGGGATGAAAAACTGTTTTTT. Translated: CSVEAQQGGDEKLFF.

The V call is TRBV11-2, the J call TRBJ2-2; 11 bases line up with TRBD2. Looked up from germline, CDR1 is SGHAT and CDR2 is FQNNGV. V was pared by 2 bases and J by 5 bases, with 13 bases of the junction left unmatched. The CDR3 is 19 amino acids. CDR3 loop: CASSLRQSLAGGRTGELFF. The CDR3 DNA reads TGTGCCAGCAGCTTACGTCAATCGCTAGCGGGGGGCCGGACCGGGGAGCTGTTTTTT.

The chain uses TRBV9 and TRBJ2-4; the match to TRBD2 covers 9 bases. Germline trimming cut 3 bases from V and 0 bases from J; bases unmatched to any gene: 16. Germline CDR1 is SGDLS and CDR2 is YYNGEE. The CDR3 length is 20 residues. The CDR3 loop reads CASSAEETSGGTLAKNIQYF. The DNA for the CDR3 is TGTGCCAGCAGCGCCGAGGAGACTAGCGGAGGAACTCTAGCCAAAAACATTCAGTACTTC.

The V gene is TRBV19, the J gene TRBJ1-2; 9 bases fit TRBD1. The ends lost 6 bases at V and 8 bases at J; junction bases unmatched: 4. The CDR3 is 12 residues long. Germline V gene lookup returns CDR1 LNHDA and CDR2 SQIVND (reference sequence). The CDR3 sequence: CASSDRGDGYTF. In nucleotides, the CDR3 is TGTGCCAGTAGCGACAGGGGGGACGGCTACACCTTC.

The chain is built from TRBV29-1 and TRBJ2-7; 8 bases agree with TRBD1. V shed 4 bases, J shed 7 bases, and the junction held 6 bases outside the gene matches. CDR1 SQVTM and CDR2 ANQGSEA come from the germline V gene. The CDR3 loop spans 12 amino acids. The CDR3 sequence: CSVAPTGVEQYF. The DNA of the CDR3 is TGCAGCGTTGCCCCGACAGGGGTTGAGCAGTACTTC.

The V gene is TRBV4-1, the J gene TRBJ2-1, with TRBD2 matching over 14 bases. Unmatched junction bases numbered 0, after V lost 1 base and J lost 1 base. The germline gives CDR1 MGHRA, CDR2 YSYEKL. The CDR3 loop spans 17 amino acids. The CDR3 reads CASSQGTSGGSYNEQFF. The CDR3 nucleotides are TGCGCCAGCAGCCAAGGGACTAGCGGGGGGTCCTACAATGAGCAGTTCTTC.

This clone came up a few times. The V call is TRBV6-5, the J call TRBJ1-2, with D perhaps TRBD1 (5 bases). Germline-derived CDR1 and CDR2 are MNHEY and SVGAGI. The CDR3 loop spans 13 amino acids. With 11 bases removed from V and 1 base from J, the gap between germline ends came to 14 bases. CDR3 residues: CAVRQGVNYGYTF. The CDR3, as DNA: TGTGCCGTCAGGCAGGGAGTTAACTATGGCTACACCTTC.

This rearrangement joins TRBV11-2 to TRBJ2-7; 13 bases line up with TRBD2. CDR3 length equals 18 residues. The V segment lost 2 bases and the J segment 2 bases; nucleotides outside the gene matches: 9. Per the germline V gene, CDR1 is SGHAT and CDR2 is FQNNGV. For the CDR3, the DNA is TGTGCCAGCAGCTTAACTAGCGGGAGGGCAGGGTTCCCCTACGAGCAGTACTTC. As protein: CASSLTSGRAGFPYEQYF.

The chain has TRBV2 and TRBJ2-7; D possibly corresponds to TRBD2 (6 bases). CDR3 size: 15 residues. The V gene's germline CDR1 is SNHLY and CDR2 FYNNEI. Trimming removed 3 bases from V and 4 bases from J, with 16 bases in between. As DNA, the CDR3 is TGTGCCAGCAGTGAGTGGGGGGTTCGGATTTACGAGCAGTACTTC. Its translation is CASSEWGVRIYEQYF.

V is TRBV7-2 and J is TRBJ2-3; TRBD2 matches 7 bases. The CDR3 covers 15 residues. Germline CDR1 is SGHTA and CDR2 is FQGNSA. Unmatched junction bases numbered 3, after V lost 3 bases and J lost 0 bases. The CDR3 region has the DNA TGTGCCAGCAGCTTCAGCGGGATTAGCACAGATACGCAGTATTTT. Amino acid sequence: CASSFSGISTDTQYF.